This T cell receptor (beta chain) was sequenced in a study of blood T cells in healthy people across ages. Study background: T cells yielded about one barcoded beta molecule per two cells through template switching.

A word on this clonotype: Its antigen is not known.

Study-wide results and limits: There was no known CMV status for donors, so expanded clonotype changes were possibly confounded. A roughly linear age-dependent decrease characterized TCR beta diversity per million T cells.

It was with a sample-barcoded 5' primer and a J-beta primer mix that a second PCR of roughly 7 to 12 cycles was run. TCRdb re-analysed the 5' RACE reads in MiXCR, keeping a single row per CDR3 protein. The data contain hundreds of thousands of distinct CDR3 sequences, around 21% of them singletons. CDR1 is KGHSH, CDR2 LQKENI, per germline. CDR3 size: 18 residues. After removal of 3 bases from V and 4 bases from J, the junction contained 12 bases not matched to a gene. Each donor gave 9 to 10 milliliters of peripheral blood. This sequence originates from a man aged 70 or older in good health. J is TRBJ2-1 and V is TRBV18; 10 bases match TRBD2. Sequencing used blood. The CDR3 nucleotides are TGTGCCAGCTCACCTCCTAACGAACTAGCGGGGACTTACAATGAGCAGTTCTTC. This codes for CASSPPNELAGTYNEQFF.